Following are 19 T cell receptor beta chains from one sample sequenced in a study of CD8 T cells in Susac syndrome. Random hexamers were used to reverse transcribe an amount of about 0.45 to 1 ug RNA. TCRdb recomputed calls from the immunoSEQ multiplex PCR reads with MiXCR, one row per CDR3 protein. The table lists fewer than 140,000 distinct CDR3 sequences, 94% of them singletons. The sample was CD8+ T cells from PBMCs. The receptors were gathered from a human donor with Susac syndrome.

This chain joins TRBV27 and TRBJ2-2, with D unresolved. The CDR3 spans 12 residues. Germline-derived CDR1 and CDR2 are MNHEY and SMNVEV (reference sequence). V was trimmed by 1 base and J by 11 bases, leaving 8 bases between them. CDR3 sequence: CASSLWAGELFF. In DNA, the CDR3 is TGTGCCAGCAGTTTATGGGCAGGAGAGCTGTTTTTT.

The rearrangement uses TRBV11-3 and TRBJ2-2; 7 nucleotides agree with TRBD1. CDR1 is SGHNT and CDR2 is YENEEA in the germline V gene. J lost 3 bases, V lost 1 base, and 8 bases had no gene match. CDR3 length equals 17 residues. DNA of the CDR3: TGTGCCAGCAGCTTAGCCTCGGACAGGTCGTACACCGGGGAGCTGTTTTTT. Translation gives CASSLASDRSYTGELFF.

The chain employs TRBV2 and TRBJ1-5; D unclear. The CDR3 sequence is 14 residues long. CDR1 is SNHLY and CDR2 is FYNNEI in the germline V gene. V gave up 7 bases and J gave up 1 base, with 11 bases separating them. The DNA of the CDR3 is TGTGCCAGCAAGTTTGAGGGAAGCAATCAGCCCCAGCATTTT. Translated: CASKFEGSNQPQHF.

J is TRBJ1-2 and V is TRBV6-6, with D possibly matching TRBD1 (5 bases). Trimming pared 0 bases from V and 7 bases from J, leaving 15 bases between. The germline V gene has CDR1 MNHNY and CDR2 SVGAGI (reference sequence). The CDR3 sequence is 15 residues long. CDR3 protein: CASSYSRGSGTGYTF. CDR3 DNA sequence: TGTGCCAGCAGTTACTCGAGAGGATCCGGGACTGGCTACACCTTC.

V gene TRBV18 combines with J gene TRBJ1-1; perhaps TRBD1 as D (5 bases). The CDR3 extends over 15 amino acids. Trimming took off 3 bases at V and 0 bases at J, with 11 bases between the two ends. Looked up from germline, CDR1 is KGHSH and CDR2 is LQKENI. The CDR3: CASSPSPGMNTEAFF. The DNA for the CDR3 is TGTGCCAGCTCACCTAGTCCAGGGATGAACACTGAAGCTTTCTTT.

The rearrangement uses TRBV7-9 and TRBJ2-7, with 8 bases that match TRBD1. V gave up 5 bases and J gave up 3 bases; unmatched junction bases: 6. The V gene's germline CDR1 is SEHNR and CDR2 FQNEAQ (reference sequence). The length of the CDR3 is 14 residues. The CDR3 DNA follows: TGTGCCAGCAGCCAGAGACAGGGGAACTACGAGCAGTACTTC. Translating gives CASSQRQGNYEQYF.

This sequence joins TRBV29-1 and TRBJ2-5; D possibly corresponds to TRBD1 (5 bases). The germline gives CDR1 SQVTM, CDR2 ANQGSEA. V dropped 6 bases and J dropped 1 base, with 18 bases sitting between them. The CDR3 sequence is 15 residues long. CDR3 nucleotide sequence: TGCAGCGTCCAAAAGACAGTGGGGATCCAAGAGACCCAGTACTTC. This gives the protein CSVQKTVGIQETQYF.

The rearrangement joins TRBV6-5 to TRBJ1-2, with no clear D. CDR1 is MNHEY, CDR2 SVGAGI, per germline. The V gene lost 2 bases and the J gene lost 4 bases, with 11 bases spanning the gap. There are 14 residues in the CDR3. The CDR3 loop reads CASSYGSDLYGYTF. DNA of the CDR3: TGTGCCAGCAGTTACGGGTCAGACCTCTATGGCTACACCTTC.

The chain uses TRBV4-3 and TRBJ2-2; D is possibly TRBD1 (6 bases). The CDR3 loop spans 13 amino acids. Germline assignment: CDR1 LGHNA and CDR2 YSLEER. The ends were cut back, 4 bases at V and 7 bases at J, with 10 bases in the middle. The CDR3 DNA reads TGCGCCAGCAGCCCAACGACAGGCGGGGAGCTGTTTTTT. The encoded protein is CASSPTTGGELFF.

This sequence joins TRBV9 and TRBJ2-3; D unresolved. The length of the CDR3 is 13 residues. The V gene's germline CDR1 is SGDLS and CDR2 YYNGEE. V was clipped by 3 bases and J by 6 bases, with 11 bases between them. CDR3 loop: CASSGPIGDTQYF. CDR3 coding DNA: TGTGCCAGCAGCGGGCCTATTGGGGATACGCAGTATTTT. The whole variable domain, remainder taken from reference TRBV9 and TRBJ2-3, is DSGVTQTPKHLITATGQRVTLRCSPRSGDLSVYWYQQSLDQGLQFLIQYYNGEERAKGNILERFSAQQFPDLHSELNLSSLELGDSALYFCASSGPIGDTQYFGPGTRLTVL.

This chain links TRBV29-1 with TRBJ1-1, with 8 bases fitting TRBD1. Looked up from germline, CDR1 is SQVTM and CDR2 is ANQGSEA. The CDR3 runs to 13 residues. V was pared by 6 bases and J by 1 base, with 4 bases of the junction left unmatched. DNA for the CDR3: TGCAGCGTCCTGACAGGGGAGAACACTGAAGCTTTCTTT. It is translated as CSVLTGENTEAFF. Looking up the rest from reference TRBV29-1 and TRBJ1-1 gives the full variable domain: SAVISQKPSRDICQRGTSLTIQCQVDSQVTMMFWYRQQPGQSLTLIATANQGSEATYESGFVIDKFPISRPNLTFSTLTVSNMSPEDSSIYLCSVLTGENTEAFFGQGTRLTVV.

J is TRBJ2-1 and V is TRBV9, with TRBD2 identical over 9 bases. This CDR3 comprises 13 residues. The trim removed 3 bases at V and 12 bases at J, leaving 7 bases unmatched. The germline V gene has CDR1 SGDLS and CDR2 YYNGEE. CDR3 sequence reads: CASSGASGVGQFF. The CDR3 DNA reads TGTGCCAGCAGCGGAGCTAGCGGGGTTGGGCAGTTCTTC.

The chain is built from TRBV20-1 and TRBJ2-7; D perhaps matches TRBD2 (5 bases). Per germline, CDR1 DFQATT and CDR2 SNEGSKA (reference sequence). The CDR3 runs to 11 residues. The V and J ends lost 1 base and 5 bases respectively, with 6 bases between them. The CDR3 nucleotides are TGCAGTGCTAGAGCCGGGAACGAGCAGTACTTC. Its protein product is CSARAGNEQYF.

The J gene is TRBJ1-6, the V gene TRBV6-5, with D uncertain. The germline V and J ends were trimmed by 0 bases and 12 bases, with 12 bases remaining between them. CDR3 length: 14 amino acids. Per germline, CDR1 MNHEY and CDR2 SVGAGI. DNA for the CDR3: TGTGCCAGCAGTTACTCGATTGGGATTGTACCCCTCCACTTT. Protein sequence: CASSYSIGIVPLHF.

This clonotype was seen a single time. The chain employs TRBV7-3 and TRBJ2-5; D is ambiguous. V shed 5 bases and J shed 1 base, with 11 bases lying between them. CDR3 size: 14 residues. In germline, CDR1 is SGHTA, CDR2 FQGTGA. The CDR3 DNA is TGTGCCAGCAGCCCGGACCCGTCCCAAGAGACCCAGTACTTC. Residues: CASSPDPSQETQYF.

The rearrangement joins TRBV7-2 to TRBJ1-1, with 9 bases aligning to TRBD1. This CDR3 has 15 residues. V trimming: 4 bases; J trimming: 1 base; junction bases outside the gene matches: 4. Germline CDR1 is SGHTA and CDR2 is FQGNSA. CDR3 nucleotides: TGTGCCAGCAGCTCTGGGACAGGGTCGAACACTGAAGCTTTCTTT. Amino acids: CASSSGTGSNTEAFF. Together with reference TRBV7-2 and TRBJ1-1, the CDR3 gives the full variable domain: GAGVSQSPSNKVTEKGKDVELRCDPISGHTALYWYRQSLGQGLEFLIYFQGNSAPDKSGLPSDRFSAERTGGSVSTLTIQRTQQEDSAVYLCASSSGTGSNTEAFFGQGTRLTVV.

The V call is TRBV15, the J call TRBJ1-5; D ambiguous. V gave up 1 base and J gave up 0 bases, with 10 bases separating them. This CDR3 is built from 16 residues. Germline V lookup: CDR1 LNHNV, CDR2 YYDKDF (reference sequence). CDR3: CATSRARDYSNQPQHF. In DNA, the CDR3 is TGTGCCACCAGCAGAGCGAGGGATTATAGCAATCAGCCCCAGCATTTT. The full variable domain, rest sourced from reference TRBV15 and TRBJ1-5, is DAMVIQNPRYQVTQFGKPVTLSCSQTLNHNVMYWYQQKSSQAPKLLFHYYDKDFNNEADTPDNFQSRRPNTSFCFLDIRSPGLGDTAMYLCATSRARDYSNQPQHFGDGTRLSIL.

The chain is built from TRBV9 and TRBJ1-5, with 11 bases identical to TRBD1. This CDR3 has 15 residues. CDR1 and CDR2 from the germline V gene are SGDLS and YYNGEE. Trimming removed 8 bases from V and 1 base from J; junction bases left unmatched: 5. The DNA for the CDR3 is TGTGCCAGTGGGACAGGGGGGCCCAGCAATCAGCCCCAGCATTTT. This gives the protein CASGTGGPSNQPQHF. Complete variable domain (other parts from reference TRBV9 and TRBJ1-5): DSGVTQTPKHLITATGQRVTLRCSPRSGDLSVYWYQQSLDQGLQFLIQYYNGEERAKGNILERFSAQQFPDLHSELNLSSLELGDSALYFCASGTGGPSNQPQHFGDGTRLSIL.

This sequence joins TRBV9 and TRBJ2-3, with 7 bases that match TRBD2. Germline V gene data show CDR1 as SGDLS and CDR2 as YYNGEE. The CDR3 covers 16 residues. The ends lost 4 bases at V and 1 base at J; junction bases unmatched: 9. The DNA of the CDR3 is TGTGCCAGCAGCCCTGGCTCTAGCGGACGCACAGATACGCAGTATTTT. Its translation: CASSPGSSGRTDTQYF.